The 4 T cell receptor beta chains below come from one sample, sequenced in a study of T cells in Graves' hyperthyroidism and ophthalmopathy. Using RNA transcripts as the source, TCR beta CDR3 regions were amplified. When the TCR CDR3 underwent first-round RT-PCR, the HTBI primer set was used. TCRdb re-called the multiplex PCR reads through MiXCR, storing one row per CDR3 protein. The table lists some 490,000 distinct CDR3 sequences, less than 25% of them singletons, with under 55% in the top ten. Specimen: blood. These receptor sequences come from a woman aged 70-85 years with Graves' ophthalmopathy.

Ten or more counts support this clonotype. The chain carries TRBV27 and TRBJ2-1; 7 positions match TRBD2. The V gene end was trimmed by 7 bases and the J gene end by 1 base; junction bases not matched to a gene: 7. The germline V gene encodes CDR1 MNHEY and CDR2 SMNVEV (reference sequence). The CDR3 loop spans 15 amino acids. The CDR3 region has the DNA TGTGCCAGCAACACTCTAGCGGTATCCTACAATGAGCAGTTCTTC. It specifies CASNTLAVSYNEQFF.

This clonotype appeared many times. This chain joins TRBV7-3 and TRBJ2-2; D gene ambiguous. V was shortened by 5 bases and J by 2 bases, with 6 bases between the two germline ends. The CDR3 has 13 amino acids. CDR1 and CDR2 (germline): SGHTA, FQGTGA. The CDR3 DNA sequence: TGTGCCAGCAGCACGGCTAACACCGGGGAGCTGTTTTTT. This codes for CASSTANTGELFF.

This clonotype was counted at least ten times. The chain employs TRBV28 and TRBJ1-5, with a possible D match to TRBD1 (6 bases). The CDR3 length is 15 residues. Between the trimmed V and J ends, which lost 5 bases and 4 bases, there was a span of 15 bases. Germline CDR1 and CDR2: MDHEN and SYDVKM. The CDR3 DNA is TGTGCCAGCAGTCCCTGGGACACCACAAATCAGCCCCAGCATTTT. This codes for CASSPWDTTNQPQHF.

This chain connects TRBV4-2 to TRBJ2-1; no reliable D call. This CDR3 spans 13 amino acids. Germline V lookup: CDR1 LGHNA, CDR2 YNFKEQ. Trimming took off 0 bases at V and 4 bases at J, with 4 bases between the two ends. CDR3 nucleotides: TGTGCCAGCAGCCAAGATACATACAATGAGCAGTTCTTC. Translating it yields CASSQDTYNEQFF.